The TCR beta chain under discussion was sequenced for a study of blood T cells in healthy people across ages. The overall study: Template switching caught about one barcoded beta molecule for each two T cells.

The donors, all healthy, were Caucasians living in Russia, aged about 6 to 100. A sample-barcoded 5' primer and a J-beta primer mix were used in a second PCR of about 6 to 12 cycles. Using its own MiXCR run on the 5' RACE reads, TCRdb lists one record per CDR3 protein. The table has about 720,000 distinct CDR3 sequences, about 25% seen once; the top ten hold more than 3%. Looked up from germline, CDR1 is SGHKS and CDR2 is YYEKEE (reference sequence). The CDR3 covers 16 residues. These sequences were also reported in another study, on T cells of mothers and their children. That work contributes: All donors were healthy and Caucasian; they were a few mothers and their six children. Some 2.8 million TCR beta reads per child versus over 9.5 million per mother.

The V gene is TRBV5-5, the J gene TRBJ2-5; D possibly uses TRBD1 or TRBD2 (5 bases each). The last part of the DNA fits TRBJ2-7 better; the J call may be wrong. The source material was blood. The clonotype originates from a boy aged 5-17 years in good health. This CDR3 is CASSLIGTKNSYEQYF. In nucleotides, the CDR3 is TGTGCCAGCAGCTTGATTGGGACGAAAAACTCCTACGAGCAGTACTTC.